The rows below give T cell receptor beta chains drawn from one sample of a study of T cell repertoires in cytomegalovirus infection. A single record per CDR3 protein comes from TCRdb applying MiXCR to the reads. The sample lists around 900,000 distinct CDR3 sequences, approximately 31% occurring once. The antigens these receptors bind are not known. The source was cultured CD8+ T cells from PBMCs, collected from culture after CMV antigen stimulation. Source of these receptors: a human donor in good health (CMV status not recorded). Some clones in this sample may be carry-over from other donors' samples. The CDR3 runs from the conserved cysteine through the conserved F or W. Each record gives: V gene, J gene, clone size, D gene, CDR3 protein, CDR3 DNA. D genes are given only for firm matches. The size field is filled for only some rows; it gives once, few, many or a size class.

>TRBV2|TRBJ2-5|once|TRBD2
CASSVKLAGVQETQYF
TGTGCCAGCAGTGTAAAGCTAGCGGGGGTACAAGAGACCCAGTACTTC
>TRBV4-1|TRBJ2-1|.|TRBD2
CASSQAGLAGEQFF
TGCGCCAGCAGCCAAGCGGGACTAGCGGGAGAGCAGTTCTTC
>TRBV12-3/TRBV12-4|TRBJ1-1|many|.
CASSPGANTEAFF
TGTGCCAGCAGCCCCGGGGCAAACACTGAAGCTTTCTTT
>TRBV27|TRBJ2-1|.|.
CASSLSAGNEQFF
TGTGCCAGCAGTTTATCGGCTGGGAATGAGCAGTTCTTC
>TRBV6-1|TRBJ1-2|.|TRBD1
CASSDGTGGYYGYTF
TGTGCCAGCAGTGACGGGACAGGGGGGTACTATGGCTACACCTTC
>TRBV27|TRBJ2-7|.|.
CASSFGAGGGEQYF
TGTGCCAGCAGTTTTGGGGCAGGGGGAGGAGAGCAGTACTTC
>TRBV7-6|TRBJ2-1|.|.
CASSLGTQPYNEQFF
TGTGCTAGCAGCTTAGGCACTCAGCCTTACAATGAGCAGTTCTTC
>TRBV7-6|TRBJ1-4|many|TRBD1
CASSSFLRGDGEKLFF
TGTGCCAGCAGCTCCTTTCTCAGGGGGGATGGCGAAAAACTGTTTTTT
>TRBV7-8|TRBJ1-5|.|.
CASSLTVQPQHF
TGTGCCAGCAGCTTAACTGTCCAGCCCCAGCATTTT
>TRBV6-5|TRBJ1-2|once|.
CASTGRGVNYGYTF
TGTGCCAGTACAGGGAGGGGGGTTAACTATGGCTACACCTTC
>TRBV6-5|TRBJ1-2|.|.
CASSSTGTWLNYGYTF
TGTGCCAGCAGTTCCACTGGGACATGGCTTAACTATGGCTACACCTTC
>TRBV7-2|TRBJ2-1|many|TRBD2
CASSLVGLAGGPYDEQFF
TGTGCCAGCAGCTTAGTTGGACTAGCGGGGGGGCCTTACGATGAGCAGTTCTTC
>TRBV5-8|TRBJ2-1|.|.
CASSKGGPYNEQFF
TGTGCCAGCAGCAAGGGGGGCCCCTACAATGAGCAGTTCTTC
>TRBV12-3/TRBV12-4|TRBJ1-2|.|.
CASARDYGYTF
TGTGCCAGCGCACGGGACTATGGCTACACCTTC
>TRBV6-8|TRBJ1-2|.|TRBD1
CASGRTGVDGYTF
TGTGCCAGCGGAAGGACAGGGGTCGATGGCTACACCTTC
>TRBV7-9|TRBJ2-1|few|TRBD1
CASSSGHPGQGLNEQFF
TGTGCCAGCAGCTCTGGGCATCCGGGACAGGGTTTGAATGAGCAGTTCTTC
>TRBV24-1|TRBJ2-1|.|.
CATSSKDSPIEQFF
TGTGCCACCAGTTCCAAGGACAGTCCCATTGAGCAGTTCTTC
>TRBV3-1|TRBJ2-1|.|.
CASSQDSPPHEQFF
TGTGCCAGCAGCCAAGATTCGCCTCCCCATGAGCAGTTCTTC
>TRBV7-6|TRBJ1-4|.|.
CASSLEDVARDGLVNEKLFF
TGTGCCAGCAGCTTAGAAGATGTCGCCAGGGACGGTTTGGTGAATGAAAAACTGTTTTTT
>TRBV10-2|TRBJ1-5|.|.
CASSEPHGKTLDF
TGCGCCAGCAGTGAGCCCCACGGAAAGACTCTCGATTTT
>TRBV2|TRBJ2-2|few|TRBD1
CASSGPGQGAAGELFF
TGTGCCAGCAGTGGGCCGGGACAGGGTGCGGCCGGGGAGCTGTTTTTT
>TRBV11-1|TRBJ2-3|many|TRBD1
CASSKRTGGVTDTQYF
TGTGCCAGCAGCAAGAGGACAGGGGGCGTCACAGATACGCAGTATTTT
>TRBV20-1|TRBJ1-2|.|.
CSARDWPRGYTF
TGCAGTGCTAGAGATTGGCCGAGGGGCTACACCTTC
>TRBV9|TRBJ1-1|few|TRBD1
CASSVEGLTGREAFF
TGTGCCAGCAGCGTAGAAGGGTTGACAGGGCGGGAAGCTTTCTTT
>TRBV6-6|TRBJ2-5|few|TRBD2
CASSYLGTSGGPETQYF
TGTGCCAGCAGTTACCTTGGGACTAGCGGGGGGCCGGAGACCCAGTACTTC
>TRBV11-3|TRBJ2-1|many|TRBD2
CASSWGGGANEQFF
TGTGCCAGCAGCTGGGGCGGGGGGGCCAATGAGCAGTTCTTC
>TRBV19|TRBJ2-7|few|.
CASSAPPNEQYF
TGTGCCAGCTCGGCCCCACCCAACGAGCAGTACTTC
>TRBV7-6|TRBJ1-1|.|.
CASSLARTAYLTEAFF
TGTGCCAGCAGCTTAGCCAGGACTGCCTACCTCACTGAAGCTTTCTTT
>TRBV12-5|TRBJ1-1|.|.
CASGFTQVNTEAFF
TGTGCTAGTGGTTTCACGCAGGTGAACACTGAAGCTTTCTTT
>TRBV9|TRBJ2-4|.|.
CASSVDGSRRNIQYF
TGTGCCAGCAGCGTAGATGGGAGTAGGAGGAACATTCAGTACTTC
>TRBV6-5|TRBJ2-7|.|.
CASSYPGRYEQYF
TGTGCCAGCAGTTACCCAGGAAGGTACGAGCAGTACTTC
>TRBV27|TRBJ2-1|.|.
CASSSPYTGIPNNEQFF
TGTGCCAGCAGTTCCCCGTATACAGGGATCCCCAACAATGAGCAGTTCTTC
>TRBV9|TRBJ1-1|.|.
CASSRTSSTEAFF
TGTGCCAGCAGCCGCACAAGTAGCACTGAAGCTTTCTTT
>TRBV19|TRBJ1-2|few|.
CATAQGVSYGYTF
TGTGCCACCGCACAGGGTGTATCCTATGGCTACACCTTC
>TRBV28|TRBJ1-4|.|TRBD1
CASSHLGQGREEKLFF
TGTGCCAGCAGTCATCTCGGACAGGGAAGGGAAGAAAAACTGTTTTTT
>TRBV7-9|TRBJ2-5|.|TRBD1
CASSASTQGARGETQYF
TGTGCCAGCAGCGCTTCGACCCAGGGGGCGCGTGGAGAGACCCAGTACTTC
>TRBV7-9|TRBJ1-1|.|.
CASTRGGTEAFF
TGTGCCAGCACCCGAGGAGGGACAGAAGCTTTCTTT
>TRBV10-3|TRBJ2-6|few|.
CAISERVVGAYSGANVLTF
TGTGCCATCAGTGAGCGTGTAGTCGGGGCCTACTCTGGGGCCAACGTCCTGACTTTC
>TRBV6-1|TRBJ1-2|.|.
CASGDPLGNGYTF
TGTGCCAGCGGGGACCCCCTTGGAAATGGCTACACCTTC
>TRBV27|TRBJ2-7|.|.
CASSLVSPGHEQYF
TGTGCCAGCAGTTTAGTTTCTCCCGGCCACGAGCAGTACTTC
>TRBV7-8|TRBJ1-4|.|TRBD1
CASSLVGQGGKLFF
TGTGCCAGCAGCTTAGTAGGACAGGGGGGAAAACTGTTTTTT
>TRBV12-5|TRBJ1-2|few|.
CASGLYQGRGYTF
TGTGCTAGTGGTTTGTACCAGGGTCGGGGCTACACCTTC
>TRBV9|TRBJ1-1|.|TRBD1
CASSETGRADMNTEAFF
TGTGCCAGCAGCGAGACAGGGCGCGCGGATATGAACACTGAAGCTTTCTTT
>TRBV12-3/TRBV12-4|TRBJ2-5|few|.
CASSPRAGTPQETQYF
TGTGCCAGCAGCCCCAGGGCAGGGACCCCGCAAGAGACCCAGTACTTC
>TRBV28|TRBJ1-1|once|TRBD1
CASTHRGVNTEAFF
TGTGCCAGCACCCACAGGGGAGTTAACACTGAAGCTTTCTTT
>TRBV11-1|TRBJ2-1|.|TRBD2
CASSLTPAGGYNEQFF
TGTGCCAGCAGCTTAACCCCGGCGGGGGGATACAATGAGCAGTTCTTC
>TRBV20-1|TRBJ1-2|.|.
CSARWTHNYGYTF
TGCAGTGCTAGATGGACTCATAACTATGGCTACACCTTC
>TRBV7-9|TRBJ1-3|many|TRBD1
CASTSKPTGDSGNTIYF
TGTGCCAGCACCTCTAAACCCACAGGGGATTCTGGAAACACCATATATTTT
>TRBV7-9|TRBJ2-1|many|TRBD1
CASSSGQGGRPGSYNEQFF
TGTGCCAGCAGCTCGGGACAGGGAGGTCGCCCCGGCTCCTACAATGAGCAGTTCTTC
>TRBV7-8|TRBJ1-1|few|.
CASSDGPTTEAFF
TGTGCCAGCAGCGATGGGCCTACCACTGAAGCTTTCTTT
>TRBV5-5|TRBJ1-6|.|.
CASSLGLVSSYNSPLHF
TGTGCCAGCAGCTTGGGACTCGTGAGCTCCTATAATTCACCCCTCCACTTT
>TRBV7-6|TRBJ2-2|many|TRBD2
CASSSQLAGDLNTGELFF
TGTGCCAGCAGCTCCCAACTAGCGGGGGATTTGAACACCGGGGAGCTGTTTTTT
>TRBV7-9|TRBJ2-1|many|.
CASSPEMSVRGYNEQFF
TGTGCCAGCAGCCCCGAGATGTCAGTCCGGGGGTACAATGAGCAGTTCTTC
>TRBV5-6|TRBJ2-5|.|.
CASSPERQGLKETQYF
TGTGCCAGCAGCCCGGAAAGGCAGGGGCTAAAAGAGACCCAGTACTTC